Each of the 18 T cell receptor beta chains below was sequenced from the same sample in a study of early T cells in non-severe SARS-CoV-2 infection. TCRdb reprocessed the 5' RACE reads via MiXCR and lists one record per CDR3 protein. The sample shows some 57,000 distinct CDR3 sequences, 10% to 12% of them seen only once. Input material: whole blood. All receptors derive from an adult who was a healthcare worker with PCR-confirmed SARS-CoV-2 infection or an uninfected control (not recorded which).

This clonotype occurred many times. The rearrangement uses TRBV29-1 and TRBJ1-1; D call uncertain. V was clipped by 7 bases and J by 0 bases, with 18 bases between them. CDR1 and CDR2 from the germline V gene are SQVTM and ANQGSEA. CDR3 length equals 15 residues. The CDR3 DNA reads TGCAGCGCCAAAGTTGGGCTTTCGATGAACACTGAAGCTTTCTTT. Encoded protein: CSAKVGLSMNTEAFF.

There are many counts of this clonotype. The chain joins TRBV30 to TRBJ2-1; unclear D gene. Germline CDR1 GTSNPN, CDR2 SVGIG (reference sequence). The V and J ends lost 1 base and 8 bases respectively, with 12 bases between them. The CDR3 has 13 residues. This CDR3 is CAWSALRFDEQFF. The CDR3 nucleotides are TGTGCCTGGAGTGCCCTCCGCTTTGATGAGCAGTTCTTC.

Only a few counts were recorded for this clonotype. The rearrangement uses TRBV6-1 and TRBJ2-7; the D gene is possibly TRBD1 (6 bases). CDR1 MNHNS and CDR2 SASEGT come from the germline V gene. The V end was cut by 7 bases, the J end by 3 bases, with 19 bases between. This CDR3 is built from 15 residues. The DNA of the CDR3 is TGTGCCAGCAACAGGGTATTTTCGTCGGTCTACGAGCAGTACTTC. This encodes CASNRVFSSVYEQYF.

This clonotype has a count of ten or more. The rearrangement links TRBV7-9 to TRBJ1-2; D gene unclear. Between the trimmed V and J ends, which lost 1 base and 2 bases, there was a span of 11 bases. The CDR3 sequence is 15 residues long. Germline loops: CDR1 SEHNR, CDR2 FQNEAQ (reference sequence). CDR3 sequence (DNA): TGTGCCAGCAGCTTAGAACTGGGCCCCAACTATGGCTACACCTTC. Translation: CASSLELGPNYGYTF.

The chain recombines TRBV12-5 with TRBJ1-6, with no clear D. With 6 bases removed from V and 6 bases from J, the gap between germline ends came to 12 bases. The CDR3 loop spans 14 amino acids. CDR1 is LGHNT, CDR2 FRNRAP, per germline. In nucleotides, the CDR3 is TGTGCTAGTGGCCCCCCCAATCCTAATTCACCCCTCCACTTT. This gives the protein CASGPPNPNSPLHF.

This clonotype was found a few times. The genes are TRBV7-9 and TRBJ1-2; TRBD1 might be the D (6 bases). The germline V gene encodes CDR1 SEHNR and CDR2 FQNEAQ (reference sequence). V was shortened by 6 bases and J by 5 bases, with 19 bases between the two germline ends. CDR3 length: 15 amino acids. The CDR3 here is CASRETAGALYGYTF. CDR3 DNA sequence: TGTGCCAGCAGAGAAACCGCAGGGGCGCTTTATGGCTACACCTTC.

This clonotype was observed a few times. The rearrangement joins TRBV9 to TRBJ1-1, with D tentatively TRBD1 (5 bases). V lost 0 bases and J lost 6, with 9 bases in between. The CDR3 length is 13 residues. The germline gives CDR1 SGDLS, CDR2 YYNGEE. The DNA of the CDR3 is TGTGCCAGCAGCGTAGCTCCGGGGGCTGAAGCTTTCTTT. It encodes CASSVAPGAEAFF.

This clonotype was detected ten times or more. The genes are TRBV6-1 and TRBJ2-5, with D perhaps matching TRBD2 (6 bases). CDR1 MNHNS and CDR2 SASEGT come from the germline V gene. CDR3 size: 13 residues. V was cut by 8 bases and J by 1 base, with 11 bases left in between. The CDR3 sequence: CASEAGLQETQYF. Here the CDR3 DNA reads TGTGCCAGCGAAGCGGGCCTCCAAGAGACCCAGTACTTC.

Many counts were recorded for this clonotype. The V gene is TRBV12-3 or TRBV12-4, the J gene TRBJ1-1; D ambiguous. Trimming stripped 4 bases from V and 4 bases from J, with 19 bases between. There are 16 residues in the CDR3. The CDR3 DNA is TGTGCCAGCAGTTGGACGGAGAAAAGGGCTAGCACTGAAGCTTTCTTT. Translation gives CASSWTEKRASTEAFF.

This clonotype was detected a few times. This chain links TRBV20-1 with TRBJ2-1, with D perhaps TRBD2 (7 bases). Between the trimmed V and J ends, which lost 3 bases and 12 bases, there was a span of 15 bases. This CDR3 is 12 amino acids long. Per the germline V gene, CDR1 is DFQATT and CDR2 is SNEGSKA (reference sequence). The CDR3 DNA sequence: TGCAGTGCTAGTTACGGGGGGCTTGGGCAGTTCTTC. It is translated as CSASYGGLGQFF.

This clonotype was seen more than once but under ten times. The rearrangement links TRBV20-1 to TRBJ2-3, with a possible D match to TRBD2 (5 bases). CDR3 size: 15 residues. Trimming took 6 bases from V and 0 from J, leaving 16 bases between them. Germline assignment: CDR1 DFQATT and CDR2 SNEGSKA (reference sequence). The CDR3 sequence: CSAGDHETSTDTQYF. The CDR3 DNA sequence: TGCAGTGCCGGGGATCACGAAACTAGCACAGATACGCAGTATTTT.

In its sample, this clonotype was seen many times. The rearrangement uses TRBV4-2 and TRBJ2-1; D is unresolved. This CDR3 contains 15 residues. From germline, CDR1 is LGHNA and CDR2 YNFKEQ. V was cut by 0 bases and J by 6 bases, with 12 bases left in between. The CDR3 loop is CASSQEARPSNEQFF. In nucleotides, the CDR3 is TGTGCCAGCAGCCAAGAGGCGCGTCCCAGCAATGAGCAGTTCTTC.

This clonotype was seen at least ten times. This chain uses TRBV6-1 with TRBJ2-2, with D hard to call. Germline CDR1 reads MNHNS; CDR2 reads SASEGT. Trimming left V 3 bases short and J 6 bases short, with 5 bases between. This CDR3 has 12 amino acids. CDR3 region: CASSDASGELFF. The DNA for the CDR3 is TGTGCCAGCAGTGACGCCTCCGGGGAGCTGTTTTTT.

The chain carries TRBV6-5 and TRBJ1-1; the D gene is possibly TRBD1 (5 bases). With 11 bases removed from V and 0 bases from J, the gap between germline ends came to 19 bases. The germline V gene encodes CDR1 MNHEY and CDR2 SVGAGI. This CDR3 has 15 amino acids. CDR3 sequence reads: CAASGTGLLNTEAFF. CDR3 nucleotides: TGTGCCGCCTCTGGGACGGGACTCTTGAACACTGAAGCTTTCTTT.

This clonotype has at least ten counts. This chain links TRBV11-2 with TRBJ2-3; tentative D call: TRBD1 (6 bases). The CDR3 runs to 14 residues. Trimming pared 1 base from V and 3 bases from J, leaving 8 bases between. Germline V lookup: CDR1 SGHAT, CDR2 FQNNGV. The CDR3 DNA reads as TGTGCCAGCAGCTTAGGGGGGCCGACAGATACGCAGTATTTT. Residues: CASSLGGPTDTQYF.

This clonotype was seen a handful of times. The rearrangement joins TRBV27 to TRBJ1-3; 9 nucleotides agree with TRBD1. The germline CDR1 and CDR2 sequences are MNHEY and SMNVEV (reference sequence). Germline trimming cut 5 bases from V and 0 bases from J; bases unmatched to any gene: 5. The CDR3 extends over 16 amino acids. CDR3 sequence reads: CASSQQGAFSGNTIYF. The CDR3 bases are TGTGCCAGCAGTCAACAGGGGGCCTTCTCTGGAAACACCATATATTTT.

This clonotype was seen only a few times. The genes are TRBV20-1 and TRBJ2-1, with 13 bases fitting TRBD2. The CDR3 extends over 15 amino acids. V was clipped by 0 bases and J by 6 bases; unmatched bases: 2. Per the germline V gene, CDR1 is DFQATT and CDR2 is SNEGSKA (reference sequence). CDR3 sequence: CSARDGTSGVNEQFF. CDR3 nucleotide sequence: TGCAGTGCTAGAGACGGGACTAGCGGGGTCAATGAGCAGTTCTTC.

This clonotype was counted ten times or more. This chain uses TRBV7-2 with TRBJ1-3, with no clear D. Germline assignment: CDR1 SGHTA and CDR2 FQGNSA. The CDR3 totals 15 residues. V gave up 1 base and J gave up 0 bases, with 7 bases separating them. CDR3 residues: CASSLGRISGNTIYF. The CDR3 nucleotides are TGTGCCAGCAGCTTAGGCCGGATCTCTGGAAACACCATATATTTT.